Each of the 26 T cell receptor beta chains below was sequenced from the same sample in a study of regulatory T cells in long-lasting Graves disease. CDR3-region Arm-PCR and iRepertoire HTBI primers produced the TCR beta libraries. TCRdb recomputed calls from the multiplex PCR reads with MiXCR, one row per CDR3 protein. The sample records a few hundred thousand distinct CDR3 sequences, approximately 15% being singletons. Time point meaning: newly diagnosed GD, antithyroid drugs for less than 3 months. The TCR library was prepared using RNA isolated from PBMCs. These same records also appear under a second study, on T cells in Graves' hyperthyroidism and ophthalmopathy.

The specimen was peripheral blood mononuclear cells (PBMCs), collected at new diagnosis, from a patient treated with antithyroid drugs. The receptors stem from a man aged 25-40 years with Graves disease.

V gene TRBV11-3 combines with J gene TRBJ2-1, with D unresolved. This CDR3 region has 12 residues. The V end was cut by 2 bases, the J end by 5 bases, with 4 bases between. The V gene's germline CDR1 is SGHNT and CDR2 YENEEA. In nucleotides, the CDR3 is TGTGCCAGCAGCTTAAATCACAATGAGCAGTTCTTC. Translation gives CASSLNHNEQFF.

This clonotype was recorded a few times. The chain links TRBV4-1 to TRBJ2-7; D is uncertain. The ends were cut back, 1 base at V and 0 bases at J, with 7 bases in the middle. Looked up from germline, CDR1 is MGHRA and CDR2 is YSYEKL. This CDR3 spans 14 amino acids. The CDR3 bases are TGCGCCAGCAGCCAAGTTGGCATCTCCTACGAGCAGTACTTC. Its protein product is CASSQVGISYEQYF.

For this clonotype: A single base separates this from a much larger clone, so it may be a read error. The genes are TRBV6-1 and TRBJ2-5; D is unclear. The germline V gene has CDR1 MNHNS and CDR2 SASEGT. CDR3 size: 13 residues. V lost 3 bases and J lost 5, with 10 bases in between. Here the CDR3 reads CASSEGSYETQYF. Here the CDR3 DNA reads TGTGCCAGCAGTGAGGGATCTTACGAGACCCAGTACTTC.

The genes are TRBV6-2 or TRBV6-3 and TRBJ2-1; TRBD2 agrees at 9 bases. Per the germline V gene, CDR1 is MNHEY and CDR2 is SVGEGT. This CDR3 has 16 amino acids. Losses at the gene ends were 6 bases for V and 7 bases for J; bases not matched to a gene: 13. CDR3 region: CASSKASSGSRNEQFF. In nucleotides, the CDR3 is TGTGCCAGCAGCAAAGCGAGTAGCGGGAGTAGAAATGAGCAGTTCTTC.

This clonotype was detected many times. CDR3 in amino acids: CASRSIYEQYF. In nucleotides, the CDR3 is TGTGCCAGCAGAAGTATCTACGAGCAGTACTTC. V gene TRBV2 combines with J gene TRBJ2-7; D uncertain. Trimming left V 6 bases short and J 3 bases short, with 6 bases between. CDR1 SNHLY and CDR2 FYNNEI come from the germline V gene. The CDR3 has 11 amino acids.

This clonotype was counted only a few times. At one of its ends the junction is not consistent with the germline gene, which may arise from a read error. J is TRBJ2-1 and V is TRBV5-1, with TRBD2 as a possible D gene (5 bases). The CDR3 is 14 residues long. CDR1 and CDR2 (germline): SGHRS, YFSETQ. The DNA of the CDR3 is TGCGCCAGCAGCTTGGGGCTAGCCCACAACGAGCAGTTCTTC. It codes for CASSLGLAHNEQFF.

The CDR3 coding sequence is TGCAGTACAGGACAGGGAATGAACACTGAAGCTTTCTTT. Encoded protein: CSTGQGMNTEAFF. This chain uses TRBV20-1 with TRBJ1-1, with TRBD1 identical over 8 bases. There are 13 residues in the CDR3. Per the germline V gene, CDR1 is DFQATT and CDR2 is SNEGSKA (reference sequence). V shed 8 bases and J 0 bases; nucleotides not matched to a gene: 5.

This clonotype was observed many times. The rearrangement joins TRBV18 to TRBJ1-2; possibly TRBD1 for D (6 bases). The V end lost 6 bases, the J end lost 1 base, and 9 bases lay between the germline ends. The germline CDR1 and CDR2 sequences are KGHSH and LQKENI. The CDR3 sequence is 13 residues long. This CDR3 reads CASSRTDNYGYTF. The CDR3 region has the DNA TGTGCCAGCTCCCGGACAGATAACTATGGCTACACCTTC.

This clonotype came up a few times. V usage is TRBV7-2 and J usage is TRBJ2-5, with a possible D match to TRBD2 (6 bases). This CDR3 contains 12 residues. The germline gives CDR1 SGHTA, CDR2 FQGNSA. Trimming shortened V by 6 bases and J by 5 bases, and 10 bases separated the two germline ends. The CDR3 region has the DNA TGTGCCAGCAGGACGGCGGGGGAGACCCAGTACTTC. Its protein is CASRTAGETQYF.

A note on this clonotype: A read error may explain this, as a much larger clone is one base away. This chain connects TRBV24-1 to TRBJ2-3; D possibly uses TRBD1 or TRBD2 (5 bases each). Germline assignment: CDR1 KGHDR and CDR2 SFDVKD. The CDR3 spans 17 residues. With 0 bases removed from V and 3 bases from J, the gap between germline ends came to 15 bases. For the CDR3, the DNA is TGTGCCACCAGTGATTTGCGAGGACGGGGACGGACAGATACGCAGTATTTT. This gives the protein CATSDLRGRGRTDTQYF.

This rearrangement joins TRBV19 to TRBJ1-2, with 9 positions matching TRBD1. Per the germline V gene, CDR1 is LNHDA and CDR2 is SQIVND (reference sequence). V lost 6 bases and J lost 8; bases outside the gene matches: 7. The CDR3 has 13 amino acids. DNA of the CDR3: TGTGCCAGTAGGTCGGGACAGGGTGACGGCTACACCTTC. This sequence encodes CASRSGQGDGYTF.

This clonotype was counted many times. The J gene is TRBJ2-1, the V gene TRBV20-1; D uncertain. The ends were cut back, 3 bases at V and 7 bases at J, with 10 bases in the middle. The CDR3 totals 12 residues. Looked up from germline, CDR1 is DFQATT and CDR2 is SNEGSKA (reference sequence). CDR3 in DNA: TGCAGTGCTAGTCGTCCAGAGAATGAGCAGTTCTTC. This encodes CSASRPENEQFF.

As for this clonotype: A much larger clone lies one base from this, so it may be a read error. J is TRBJ1-1 and V is TRBV20-1; D is uncertain. The CDR3 is made up of 13 amino acids. Trimming left V 7 bases short and J 0 bases short, with 12 bases between. CDR1 is DFQATT, CDR2 SNEGSKA, per germline (reference sequence). The CDR3 nucleotides read TGCAGTGTTAACGGACTTATGAACACTGAAGCTTTCTTT. Protein product: CSVNGLMNTEAFF.

This clonotype has ten or more counts. The chain carries TRBV2 and TRBJ1-4, with unresolved D. Germline V CDR1 and CDR2: SNHLY, FYNNEI. Trimming took off 3 bases at V and 3 bases at J, with 8 bases between the two ends. This CDR3 comprises 14 residues. The chain's CDR3 is CASSDYAPNEKLFF. The CDR3, as DNA: TGTGCCAGCAGTGATTATGCGCCTAATGAAAAACTGTTTTTT.

This clonotype was detected a few times. This chain uses TRBV7-3 with TRBJ2-5; TRBD2 is a possible D gene (6 bases). Between the trimmed V and J ends, which lost 4 bases and 3 bases, there was a span of 18 bases. The CDR3 is 16 residues long. The germline gives CDR1 SGHTA, CDR2 FQGTGA. Here the CDR3 reads CASSSLSGDSEETQYF. CDR3 in DNA: TGTGCCAGCAGCTCCTTGTCGGGGGACTCAGAAGAGACCCAGTACTTC.

This clonotype was observed at least ten times. This chain uses TRBV20-1 with TRBJ2-7, with D maybe TRBD1 (6 bases). V shed 6 bases and J shed 5 bases, with 20 bases lying between them. The CDR3 covers 14 residues. Germline-derived CDR1 and CDR2 are DFQATT and SNEGSKA (reference sequence). This CDR3 is CSASMRTVSDEQYF. As DNA, the CDR3 is TGCAGTGCCAGCATGCGGACAGTAAGCGACGAGCAGTACTTC.

At least ten counts were recorded for this clonotype. This chain joins TRBV7-9 and TRBJ2-3; D gene unclear. This CDR3 contains 13 residues. Germline-derived CDR1 and CDR2 are SEHNR and FQNEAQ (reference sequence). The ends were cut back, 1 base at V and 7 bases at J, with 9 bases in the middle. The DNA for the CDR3 is TGTGCCAGCAGCTTAGTGCCCTCAAATACGCAGTATTTT. Its protein product is CASSLVPSNTQYF.

In its sample, this clonotype was seen many times. The chain is built from TRBV27 and TRBJ2-2; a possible D gene is TRBD1 (5 bases). Germline CDR1 MNHEY, CDR2 SMNVEV (reference sequence). This CDR3 comprises 14 residues. The V gene lost 1 base and the J gene lost 5 bases, with 8 bases spanning the gap. CDR3 in amino acids: CASSLLGVTGELFF. The CDR3 DNA follows: TGTGCCAGCAGTTTATTAGGGGTTACCGGGGAGCTGTTTTTT.

The genes are TRBV13 and TRBJ1-3, with D unclear. The CDR3 covers 13 residues. Germline values: CDR1 PRHDT, CDR2 FYEKMQ (reference sequence). With 3 bases removed from V and 5 bases from J, the gap between germline ends came to 8 bases. Here the CDR3 DNA reads TGTGCCAGCAGCTTGGGTACCCGAAACACCATATATTTT. This translates into CASSLGTRNTIYF.

This clonotype was counted at least ten times. The chain carries TRBV29-1 and TRBJ2-7, with 9 bases fitting TRBD2. Germline loops: CDR1 SQVTM, CDR2 ANQGSEA. V shed 6 bases, J shed 5 bases, and the junction held 14 bases outside the gene matches. This CDR3 spans 15 amino acids. The CDR3 spells CSVRGREGPGNEQYF. The CDR3, as DNA: TGCAGCGTCCGTGGGCGGGAGGGCCCCGGGAACGAGCAGTACTTC.

This clonotype was seen at least ten times. This chain uses TRBV5-5 with TRBJ2-5, with 8 bases aligning to TRBD2. Germline V gene sequence: CDR1 SGHKS, CDR2 YYEKEE (reference sequence). CDR3 length: 15 amino acids. Trimming removed 0 bases from V and 5 bases from J; junction bases left unmatched: 6. Written as DNA, the CDR3 is TGTGCCAGCAGCTTGGAGAAGCGGGAGAGGGAGACCCAGTACTTC. Translation: CASSLEKRERETQYF.

The chain joins TRBV19 to TRBJ2-1, with 15 bases matching TRBD2. CDR3 length: 19 amino acids. Losses at the gene ends were 8 bases for V and 3 bases for J; bases not matched to a gene: 14. Germline V gene lookup returns CDR1 LNHDA and CDR2 SQIVND (reference sequence). CDR3 in DNA: TGTGCCAGTTCAAGAGTGGGACTAGCGGGAGGAGGGGGCTACAATGAGCAGTTCTTC. Its protein is CASSRVGLAGGGGYNEQFF.

Concerning this clonotype: A clone one base away is much larger, so this may be a read error. This rearrangement joins TRBV20-1 to TRBJ2-5; 8 bases line up with TRBD1. Germline V gene lookup returns CDR1 DFQATT and CDR2 SNEGSKA (reference sequence). This CDR3 has 13 residues. The CDR3 DNA follows: TGCAGTGCTAGAGGGACAGGGCAGGAGACCCGGTACTTC. Residues: CSARGTGQETRYF.

The table lists this clonotype with many counts. V usage is TRBV10-1 and J usage is TRBJ1-1; D perhaps matches TRBD1 (6 bases). Per germline, CDR1 WNHNN and CDR2 SYGVQD (reference sequence). V was shortened by 3 bases and J by 3 bases, with 11 bases between the two germline ends. The CDR3 is made up of 14 amino acids. Here the CDR3 DNA reads TGCGCCAGCAGTGAATCCGGACAGTACACTGAAGCTTTCTTT. The encoded protein is CASSESGQYTEAFF.

The chain has TRBV5-1 and TRBJ2-1; D ambiguous. Germline CDR1 reads SGHRS; CDR2 reads YFSETQ. The germline V and J ends were trimmed by 4 bases and 0 bases, with 8 bases remaining between them. The CDR3 extends over 14 amino acids. For the CDR3, the DNA is TGCGCCAGCAGCGGAACTTTCTCCTACAATGAGCAGTTCTTC. Encoded protein: CASSGTFSYNEQFF.

This clonotype has only a few counts. The chain links TRBV20-1 to TRBJ2-1; no firm D call. The length of the CDR3 is 14 residues. V lost 6 bases and J lost 7, with 19 bases in between. CDR1 is DFQATT, CDR2 SNEGSKA, per germline (reference sequence). CDR3 loop: CSATGPLSRNEQFF. The DNA for the CDR3 is TGCAGTGCCACCGGACCCCTTTCACGGAATGAGCAGTTCTTC.